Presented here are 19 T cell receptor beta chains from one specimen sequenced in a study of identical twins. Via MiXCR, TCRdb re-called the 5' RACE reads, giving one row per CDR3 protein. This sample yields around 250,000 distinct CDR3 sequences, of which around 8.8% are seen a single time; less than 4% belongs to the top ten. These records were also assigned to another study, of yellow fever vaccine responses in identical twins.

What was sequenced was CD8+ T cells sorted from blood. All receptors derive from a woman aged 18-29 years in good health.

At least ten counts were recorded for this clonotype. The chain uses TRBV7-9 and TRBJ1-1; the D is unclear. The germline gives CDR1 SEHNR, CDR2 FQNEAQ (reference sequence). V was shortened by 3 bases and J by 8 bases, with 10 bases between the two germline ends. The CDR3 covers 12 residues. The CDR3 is CASSFLSFEAFF. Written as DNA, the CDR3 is TGTGCCAGCAGCTTCCTCAGCTTCGAAGCTTTCTTT.

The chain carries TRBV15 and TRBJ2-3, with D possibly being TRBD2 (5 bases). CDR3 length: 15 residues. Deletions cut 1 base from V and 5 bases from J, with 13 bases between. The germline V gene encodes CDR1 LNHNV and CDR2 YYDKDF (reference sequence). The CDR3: CATSRASSGGDTQYF. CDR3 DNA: TGTGCCACCAGCAGAGCTTCCAGCGGCGGAGATACGCAGTATTTT.

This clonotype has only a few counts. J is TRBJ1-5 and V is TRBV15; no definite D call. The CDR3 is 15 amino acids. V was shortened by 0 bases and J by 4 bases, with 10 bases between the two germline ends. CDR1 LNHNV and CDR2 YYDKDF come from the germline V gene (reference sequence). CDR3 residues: CATSRDRAANQPQHF. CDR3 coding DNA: TGTGCCACCAGCAGAGATCGGGCAGCTAATCAGCCCCAGCATTTT.

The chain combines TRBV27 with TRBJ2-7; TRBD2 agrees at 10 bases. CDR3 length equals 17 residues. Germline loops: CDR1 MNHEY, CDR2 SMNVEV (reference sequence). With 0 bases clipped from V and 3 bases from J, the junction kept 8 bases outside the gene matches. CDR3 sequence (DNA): TGTGCCAGCAGTTTATCGGCCCCTCTAGCGGGGGTCTACGAGCAGTACTTC. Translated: CASSLSAPLAGVYEQYF.

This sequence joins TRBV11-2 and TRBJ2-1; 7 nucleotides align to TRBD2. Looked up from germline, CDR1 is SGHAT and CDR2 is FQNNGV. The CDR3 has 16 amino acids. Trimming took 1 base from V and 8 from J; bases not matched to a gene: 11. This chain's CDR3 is CASSLGVTSGVYEQFF. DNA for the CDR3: TGTGCCAGCAGCTTAGGGGTTACGAGCGGGGTATATGAGCAGTTCTTC.

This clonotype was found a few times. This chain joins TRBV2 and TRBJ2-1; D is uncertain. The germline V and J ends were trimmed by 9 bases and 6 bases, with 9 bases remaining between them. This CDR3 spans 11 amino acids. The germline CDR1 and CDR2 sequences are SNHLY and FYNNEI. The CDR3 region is CASQRINEQFF. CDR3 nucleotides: TGTGCCAGTCAGAGAATCAATGAGCAGTTCTTC.

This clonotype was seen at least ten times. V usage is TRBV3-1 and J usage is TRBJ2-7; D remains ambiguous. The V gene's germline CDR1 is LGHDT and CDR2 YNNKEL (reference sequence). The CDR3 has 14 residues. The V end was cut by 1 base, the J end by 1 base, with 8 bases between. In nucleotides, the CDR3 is TGTGCCAGCAGCCAAGCCACAGTGTCCTACGAGCAGTACTTC. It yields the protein CASSQATVSYEQYF.

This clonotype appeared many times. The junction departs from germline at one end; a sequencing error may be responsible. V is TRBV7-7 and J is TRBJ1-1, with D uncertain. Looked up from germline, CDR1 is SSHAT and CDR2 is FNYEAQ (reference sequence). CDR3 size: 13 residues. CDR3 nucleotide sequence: TGTGCTAGCAGCTCCTCCTTTGGCACTGAAGCTTTCTTT. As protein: CASSSSFGTEAFF. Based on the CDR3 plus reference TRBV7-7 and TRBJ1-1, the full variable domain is GAGVSQSPRYKVTKRGQDVTLRCDPISSHATLYWYQQALGQGPEFLTYFNYEAQPDKSGLPSDRFSAERPEGSISTLTIQRTEQRDSAMYRCASSSSFGTEAFFGQGTRLTVV.

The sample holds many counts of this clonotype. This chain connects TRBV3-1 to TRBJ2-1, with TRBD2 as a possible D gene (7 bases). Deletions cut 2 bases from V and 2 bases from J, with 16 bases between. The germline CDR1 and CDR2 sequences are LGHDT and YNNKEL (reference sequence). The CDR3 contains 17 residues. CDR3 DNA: TGTGCCAGCAGCCAACCGTCGGGGGGCAGCACCTACAATGAGCAGTTCTTC. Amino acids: CASSQPSGGSTYNEQFF.

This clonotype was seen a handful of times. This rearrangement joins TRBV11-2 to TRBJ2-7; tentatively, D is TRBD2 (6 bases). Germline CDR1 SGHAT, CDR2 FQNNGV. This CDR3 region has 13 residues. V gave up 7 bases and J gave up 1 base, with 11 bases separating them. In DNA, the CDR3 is TGTGCCAGCACCAAGAGCGGGTCCTACGAGCAGTACTTC. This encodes CASTKSGSYEQYF.

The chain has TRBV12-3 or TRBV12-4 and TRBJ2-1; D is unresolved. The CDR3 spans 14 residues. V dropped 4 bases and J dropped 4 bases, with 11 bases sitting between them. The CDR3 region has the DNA TGTGCCAGCAGTTCGTCCAGCGAGTACAATGAGCAGTTCTTC. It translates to CASSSSSEYNEQFF.

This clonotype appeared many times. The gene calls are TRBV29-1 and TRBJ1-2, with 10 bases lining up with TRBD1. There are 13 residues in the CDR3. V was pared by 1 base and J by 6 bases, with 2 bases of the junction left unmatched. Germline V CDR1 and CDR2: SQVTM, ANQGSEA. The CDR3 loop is CSVEATGGDGYTF. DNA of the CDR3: TGCAGCGTTGAAGCGACAGGGGGCGATGGCTACACCTTC.

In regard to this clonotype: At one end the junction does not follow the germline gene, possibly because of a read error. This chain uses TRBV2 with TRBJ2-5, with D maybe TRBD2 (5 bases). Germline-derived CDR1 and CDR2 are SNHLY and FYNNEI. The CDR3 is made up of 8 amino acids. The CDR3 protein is CASSASFF. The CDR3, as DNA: TGTGCCAGCAGTGCTAGCTTCTTC.

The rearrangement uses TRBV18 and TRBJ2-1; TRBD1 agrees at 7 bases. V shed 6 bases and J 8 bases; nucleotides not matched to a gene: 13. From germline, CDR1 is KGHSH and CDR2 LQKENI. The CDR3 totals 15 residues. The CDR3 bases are TGTGCCAGCTCGCTATACAGGGGCCTTAAGGATGAGCAGTTCTTC. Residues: CASSLYRGLKDEQFF. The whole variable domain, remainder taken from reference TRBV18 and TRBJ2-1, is NAGVMQNPRHLVRRRGQEARLRCSPMKGHSHVYWYRQLPEEGLKFMVYLQKENIIDESGMPKERFSAEFPKEGPSILRIQQVVRGDSAAYFCASSLYRGLKDEQFFGPGTRLTVL.

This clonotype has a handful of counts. The CDR3 region has the DNA TGTGCCAGCTCACCACCAATAAATGGGACCCAGCTTACAGATACGCAGTATTTT. Residues: CASSPPINGTQLTDTQYF. The chain recombines TRBV18 with TRBJ2-3; D tentatively reads TRBD1 or TRBD2 (5 bases each). There are 18 residues in the CDR3. Germline V lookup: CDR1 KGHSH, CDR2 LQKENI. Trimming pared 0 bases from V and 3 bases from J, leaving 19 bases between.

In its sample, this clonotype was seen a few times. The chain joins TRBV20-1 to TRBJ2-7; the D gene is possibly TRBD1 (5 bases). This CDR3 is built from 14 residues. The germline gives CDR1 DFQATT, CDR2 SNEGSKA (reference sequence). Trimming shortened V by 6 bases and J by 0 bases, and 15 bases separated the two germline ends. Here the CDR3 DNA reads TGCAGTGCCGAATCTATCGACAGCTCCTACGAGCAGTACTTC. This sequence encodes CSAESIDSSYEQYF.

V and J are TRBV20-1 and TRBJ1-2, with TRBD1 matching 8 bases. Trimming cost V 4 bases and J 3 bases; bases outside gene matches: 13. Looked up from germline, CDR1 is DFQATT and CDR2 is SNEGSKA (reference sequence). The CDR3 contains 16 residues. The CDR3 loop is CSATTRTGPKDYGYTF. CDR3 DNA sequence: TGCAGTGCTACTACGAGGACAGGGCCTAAAGACTATGGCTACACCTTC.

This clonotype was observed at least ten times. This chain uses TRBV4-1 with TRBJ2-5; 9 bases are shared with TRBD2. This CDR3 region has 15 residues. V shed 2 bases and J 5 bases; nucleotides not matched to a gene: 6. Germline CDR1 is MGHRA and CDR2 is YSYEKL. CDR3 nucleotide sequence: TGCGCCAGCAGCCAACTAGCGGGATATCTGGAGACCCAGTACTTC. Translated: CASSQLAGYLETQYF.

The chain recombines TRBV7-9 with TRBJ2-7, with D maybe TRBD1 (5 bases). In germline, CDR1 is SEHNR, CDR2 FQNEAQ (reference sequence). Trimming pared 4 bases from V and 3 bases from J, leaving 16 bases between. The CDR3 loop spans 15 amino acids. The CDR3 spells CASSSEDITNYEQYF. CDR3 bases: TGTGCCAGCAGCTCCGAGGACATAACCAACTACGAGCAGTACTTC.